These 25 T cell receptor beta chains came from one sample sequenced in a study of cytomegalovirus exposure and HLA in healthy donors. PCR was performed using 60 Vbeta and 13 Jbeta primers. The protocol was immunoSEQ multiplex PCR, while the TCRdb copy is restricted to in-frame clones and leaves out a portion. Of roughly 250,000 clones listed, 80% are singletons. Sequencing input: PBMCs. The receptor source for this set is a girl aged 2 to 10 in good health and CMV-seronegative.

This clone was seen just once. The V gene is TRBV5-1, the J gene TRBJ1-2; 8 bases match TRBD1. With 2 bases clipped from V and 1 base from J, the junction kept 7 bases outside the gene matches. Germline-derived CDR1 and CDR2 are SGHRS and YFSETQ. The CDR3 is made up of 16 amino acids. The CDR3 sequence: CASSLYYRGVNYGYTF. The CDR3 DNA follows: TGCGCCAGCAGCTTATACTACAGGGGGGTTAACTATGGCTACACCTTC.

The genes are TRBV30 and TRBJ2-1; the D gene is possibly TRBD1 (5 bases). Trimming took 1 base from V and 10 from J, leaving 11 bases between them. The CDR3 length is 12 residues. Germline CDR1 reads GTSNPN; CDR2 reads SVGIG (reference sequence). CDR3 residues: CAWSGGAGEQFF. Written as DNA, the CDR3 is TGTGCCTGGAGTGGGGGCGCCGGGGAGCAGTTCTTC. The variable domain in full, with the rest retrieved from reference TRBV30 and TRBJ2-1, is SQTIHQWPATLVQPVGSPLSLECTVEGTSNPNLYWYRQAAGRGLQLLFYSVGIGQISSEVPQNLSASRPQDRQFILSSKKLLLSDSGFYLCAWSGGAGEQFFGPGTRLTVL.

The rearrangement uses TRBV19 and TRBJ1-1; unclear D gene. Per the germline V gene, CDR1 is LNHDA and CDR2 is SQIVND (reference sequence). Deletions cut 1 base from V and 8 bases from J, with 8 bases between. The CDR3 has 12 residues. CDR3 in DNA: TGTGCCAGTAGTATAGTCGGCAGGGAAGCTTTCTTT. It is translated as CASSIVGREAFF.

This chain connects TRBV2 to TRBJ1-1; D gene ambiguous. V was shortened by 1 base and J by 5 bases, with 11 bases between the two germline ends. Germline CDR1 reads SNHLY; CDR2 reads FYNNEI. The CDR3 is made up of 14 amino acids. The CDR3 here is CASSEVAGWTEAFF. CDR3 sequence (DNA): TGTGCCAGCAGTGAAGTGGCGGGTTGGACTGAAGCTTTCTTT.

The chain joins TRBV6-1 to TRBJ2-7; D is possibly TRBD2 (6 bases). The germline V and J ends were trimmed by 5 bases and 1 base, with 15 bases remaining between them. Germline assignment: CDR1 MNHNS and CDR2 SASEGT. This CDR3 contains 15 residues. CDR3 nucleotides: TGTGCCAGCAGTCTAGATACCGGGACTTCCTACGAGCAGTACTTC. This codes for CASSLDTGTSYEQYF.

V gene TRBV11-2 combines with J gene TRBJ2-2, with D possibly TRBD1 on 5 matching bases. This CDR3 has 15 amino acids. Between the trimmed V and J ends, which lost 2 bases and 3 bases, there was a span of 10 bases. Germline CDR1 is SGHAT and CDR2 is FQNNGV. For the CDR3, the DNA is TGTGCCAGCAGCTTACTGTGGGGCCACACCGGGGAGCTGTTTTTT. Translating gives CASSLLWGHTGELFF.

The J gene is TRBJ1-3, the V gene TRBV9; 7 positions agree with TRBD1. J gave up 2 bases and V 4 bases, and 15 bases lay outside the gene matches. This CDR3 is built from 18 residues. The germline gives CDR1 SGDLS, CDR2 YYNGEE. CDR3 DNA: TGTGCCAGCAGCCCCAACCCCCAACAAACAGGGGCTGGAAACACCATATATTTT. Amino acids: CASSPNPQQTGAGNTIYF.

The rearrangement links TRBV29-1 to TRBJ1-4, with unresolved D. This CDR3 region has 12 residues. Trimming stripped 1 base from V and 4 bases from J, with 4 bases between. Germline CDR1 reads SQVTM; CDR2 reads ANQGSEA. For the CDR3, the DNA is TGCAGCGTTGAAGCAGATAATGAAAAACTGTTTTTT. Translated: CSVEADNEKLFF.

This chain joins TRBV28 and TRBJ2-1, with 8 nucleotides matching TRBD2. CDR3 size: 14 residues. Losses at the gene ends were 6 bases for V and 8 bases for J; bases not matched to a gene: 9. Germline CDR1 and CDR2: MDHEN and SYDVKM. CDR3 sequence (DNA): TGTGCCAGCAGCAGCCAGCGGGAGTCCTATGAGCAGTTCTTC. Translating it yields CASSSQRESYEQFF.

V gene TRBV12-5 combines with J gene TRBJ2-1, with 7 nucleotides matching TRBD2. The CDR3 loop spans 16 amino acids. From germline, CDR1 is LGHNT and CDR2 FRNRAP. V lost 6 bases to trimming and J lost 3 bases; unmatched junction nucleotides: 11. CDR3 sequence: CASGGGMEDNYNEQFF. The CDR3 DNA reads TGTGCTAGTGGGGGGGGGATGGAGGACAACTACAATGAGCAGTTCTTC.

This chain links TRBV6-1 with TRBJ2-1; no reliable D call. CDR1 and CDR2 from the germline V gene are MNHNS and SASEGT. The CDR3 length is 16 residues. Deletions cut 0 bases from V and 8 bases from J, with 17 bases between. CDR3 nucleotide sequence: TGTGCCAGCAGTGAAGCGCTTGTCAGCGTTGCGGATGAGCAGTTCTTC. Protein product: CASSEALVSVADEQFF.

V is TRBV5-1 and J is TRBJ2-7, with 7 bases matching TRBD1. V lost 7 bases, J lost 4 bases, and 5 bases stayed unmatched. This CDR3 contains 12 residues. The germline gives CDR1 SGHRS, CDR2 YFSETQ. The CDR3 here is CASRQGSYEQYF. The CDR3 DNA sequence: TGCGCCAGCCGACAGGGTTCTTACGAGCAGTACTTC.

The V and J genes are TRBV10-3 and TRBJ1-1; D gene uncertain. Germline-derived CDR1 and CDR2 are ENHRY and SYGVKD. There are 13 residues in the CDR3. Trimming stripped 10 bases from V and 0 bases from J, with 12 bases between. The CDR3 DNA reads TGTGCCACCTCCATAACTATGAACACTGAAGCTTTCTTT. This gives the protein CATSITMNTEAFF.

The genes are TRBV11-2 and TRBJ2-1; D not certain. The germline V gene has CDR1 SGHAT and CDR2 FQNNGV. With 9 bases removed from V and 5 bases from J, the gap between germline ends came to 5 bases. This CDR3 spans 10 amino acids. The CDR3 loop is CASSDNEQFF. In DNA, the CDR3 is TGTGCCAGTTCCGACAATGAGCAGTTCTTC. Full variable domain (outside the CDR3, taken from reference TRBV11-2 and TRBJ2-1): EAGVAQSPRYKIIEKRQSVAFWCNPISGHATLYWYQQILGQGPKLLIQFQNNGVVDDSQLPKDRFSAERLKGVDSTLKIQPAKLEDSAVYLCASSDNEQFFGPGTRLTVL.

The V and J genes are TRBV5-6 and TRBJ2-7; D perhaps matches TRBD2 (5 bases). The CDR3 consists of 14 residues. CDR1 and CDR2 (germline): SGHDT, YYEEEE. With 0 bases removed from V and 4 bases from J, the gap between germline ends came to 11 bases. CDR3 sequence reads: CASSLAGFMYEQYF. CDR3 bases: TGTGCCAGCAGCTTGGCGGGGTTTATGTACGAGCAGTACTTC.

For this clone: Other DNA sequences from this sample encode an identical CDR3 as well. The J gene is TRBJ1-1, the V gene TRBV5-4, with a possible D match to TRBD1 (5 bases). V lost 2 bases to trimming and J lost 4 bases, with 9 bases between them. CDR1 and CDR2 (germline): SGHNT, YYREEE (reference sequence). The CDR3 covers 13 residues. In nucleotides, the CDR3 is TGTGCCAGCAGCTTCACGGGGGGCACTGAAGCTTTCTTT. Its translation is CASSFTGGTEAFF.

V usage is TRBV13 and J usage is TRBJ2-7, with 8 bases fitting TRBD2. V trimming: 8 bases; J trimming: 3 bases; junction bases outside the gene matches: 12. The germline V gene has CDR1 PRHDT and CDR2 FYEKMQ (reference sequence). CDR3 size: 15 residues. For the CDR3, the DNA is TGTGCCAGCGGGCTTTGGGGGAGCGGGAGCTACGAGCAGTACTTC. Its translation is CASGLWGSGSYEQYF.

The CDR3 spells CSVYRDRSSYEQYF. The DNA for the CDR3 is TGCAGCGTTTACCGGGACAGAAGCTCCTACGAGCAGTACTTC. This chain uses TRBV29-1 with TRBJ2-7, with 7 bases that match TRBD1. This CDR3 is built from 14 residues. The germline CDR1 and CDR2 sequences are SQVTM and ANQGSEA. Trimming removed 5 bases from V and 0 bases from J; junction bases left unmatched: 7.

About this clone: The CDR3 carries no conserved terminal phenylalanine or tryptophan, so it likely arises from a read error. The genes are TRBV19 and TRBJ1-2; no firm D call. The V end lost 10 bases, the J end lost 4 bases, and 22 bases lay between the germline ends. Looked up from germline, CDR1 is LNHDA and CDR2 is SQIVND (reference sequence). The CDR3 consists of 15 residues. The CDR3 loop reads CATSSTAATFYGYTL. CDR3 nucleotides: TGTGCCACTTCCTCCACAGCAGCTACTTTCTATGGCTACACCCTC.

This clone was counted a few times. The DNA of the CDR3 is TGCGCCAGCAGCCAAGATAGAGGACTAGCGATGAGCTCTGGGGCCAACGTCCTGACTTTC. Protein sequence: CASSQDRGLAMSSGANVLTF. The V and J genes are TRBV4-1 and TRBJ2-6; 9 nucleotides match TRBD2. Germline CDR1 reads MGHRA; CDR2 reads YSYEKL. The CDR3 is 20 residues long. Germline trimming cut 0 bases from V and 0 bases from J; bases unmatched to any gene: 9.

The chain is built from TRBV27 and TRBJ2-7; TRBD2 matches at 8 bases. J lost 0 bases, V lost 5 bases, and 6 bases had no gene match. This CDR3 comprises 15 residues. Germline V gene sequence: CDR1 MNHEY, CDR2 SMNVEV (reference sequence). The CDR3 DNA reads TGTGCCAGCAGTCGTGGCAGCGGGAGCTCCTACGAGCAGTACTTC. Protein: CASSRGSGSSYEQYF.

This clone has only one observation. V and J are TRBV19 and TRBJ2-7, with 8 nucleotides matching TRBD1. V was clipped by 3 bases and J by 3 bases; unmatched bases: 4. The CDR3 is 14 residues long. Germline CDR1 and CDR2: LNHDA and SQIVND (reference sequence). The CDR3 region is CASSIPGQDYEQYF. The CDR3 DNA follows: TGTGCCAGTAGTATCCCGGGACAGGACTACGAGCAGTACTTC. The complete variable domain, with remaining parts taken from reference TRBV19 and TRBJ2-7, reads DGGITQSPKYLFRKEGQNVTLSCEQNLNHDAMYWYRQDPGQGLRLIYYSQIVNDFQKGDIAEGYSVSREKKESFPLTVTSAQKNPTAFYLCASSIPGQDYEQYFGPGTRLTVT.

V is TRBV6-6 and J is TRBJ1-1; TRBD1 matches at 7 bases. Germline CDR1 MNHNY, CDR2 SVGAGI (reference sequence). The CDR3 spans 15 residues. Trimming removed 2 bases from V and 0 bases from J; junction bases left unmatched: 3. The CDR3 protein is CASSYNQGVNTEAFF. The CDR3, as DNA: TGTGCCAGCAGTTACAATCAGGGGGTGAACACTGAAGCTTTCTTT.

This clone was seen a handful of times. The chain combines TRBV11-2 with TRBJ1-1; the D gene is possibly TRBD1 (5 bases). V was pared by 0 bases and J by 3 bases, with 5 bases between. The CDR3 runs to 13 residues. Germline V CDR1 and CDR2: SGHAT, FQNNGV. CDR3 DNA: TGTGCCAGCAGCTTAGACAGGGACACTGAAGCTTTCTTT. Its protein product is CASSLDRDTEAFF. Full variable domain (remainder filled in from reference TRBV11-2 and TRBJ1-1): EAGVAQSPRYKIIEKRQSVAFWCNPISGHATLYWYQQILGQGPKLLIQFQNNGVVDDSQLPKDRFSAERLKGVDSTLKIQPAKLEDSAVYLCASSLDRDTEAFFGQGTRLTVV.

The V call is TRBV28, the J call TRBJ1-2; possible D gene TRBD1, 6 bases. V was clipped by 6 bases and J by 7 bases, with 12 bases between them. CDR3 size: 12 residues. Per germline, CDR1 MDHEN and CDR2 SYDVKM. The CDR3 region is CASSKDSRGYTF. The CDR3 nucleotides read TGTGCCAGCAGCAAGGACAGTCGTGGCTACACCTTC.